The clone carrying this T cell receptor (beta chain) showed up just a few times. Antigen unknown. A much larger clonotype is one base distant, so this may be a read error. These data come from a study of blood T cells in healthy people across ages. General study findings and limits: For the donors, CMV status was unknown and possibly confounded expanded clonotype changes.

Ranging in age from roughly 6 to 95, the donors were healthy Caucasian individuals from Russia. A second roughly 6 to 11 cycle PCR used barcoded and J-beta primers. Each single sample gave us at least 3 million CDR3-containing paired-end reads. A single record per CDR3 protein comes from TCRdb applying MiXCR to the 5' RACE reads. This table has about 280,000 distinct CDR3 sequences, less than 30% appearing once. From germline, CDR1 is LGHDT and CDR2 YNNKEL (reference sequence). CDR3 length: 14 amino acids. The sample consisted of blood. The sequence derives from a woman in her 70s in good health. This chain connects TRBV3-1 to TRBJ1-2; TRBD1 is a possible D gene (6 bases). The CDR3 protein is CASSTGGQYYDYTF. Here the CDR3 DNA reads TGTGCCAGCAGCACCGGAGGACAGTACTATGACTACACCTTC.